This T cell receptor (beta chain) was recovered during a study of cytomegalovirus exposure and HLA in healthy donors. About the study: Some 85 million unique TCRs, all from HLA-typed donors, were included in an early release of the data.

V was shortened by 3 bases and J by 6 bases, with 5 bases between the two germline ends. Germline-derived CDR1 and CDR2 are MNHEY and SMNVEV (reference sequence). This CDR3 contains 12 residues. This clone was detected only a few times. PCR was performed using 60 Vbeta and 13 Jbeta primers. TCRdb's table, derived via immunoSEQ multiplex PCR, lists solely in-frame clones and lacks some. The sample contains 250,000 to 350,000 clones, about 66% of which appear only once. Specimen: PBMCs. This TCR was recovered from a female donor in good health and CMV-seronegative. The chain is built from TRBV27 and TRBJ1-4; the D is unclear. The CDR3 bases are TGTGCCAGCAGTTTCTCAGATGAAAAACTGTTTTTT. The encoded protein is CASSFSDEKLFF.